This is a list of T cell receptor beta chains from one sample in a study of OX40 agonist ivuxolimab in advanced cancers. This table comes from immunoSEQ multiplex PCR, and its TCRdb copy is limited to in-frame clones, with some not included. The table shows approximately 120,000 clones, with about 90% occurring only once. The sequences come from CD4+ or CD8+ T cells sorted from blood, collected in a trial of the OX40 agonist ivuxolimab. These receptors were taken from an adult with an advanced solid tumor such as melanoma, head and neck, liver or kidney cancer. The conserved cysteine and the conserved F or W are not part of the CDR3 here. Each record gives: clone size, J gene, V gene, CDR3 protein. Part of the rows lack a size; the others show once, few, many or a class for expanded clones.

NA | TRBJ2-1 | TRBV10-3 | AISDKSGAYYNEQF
NA | TRBJ1-1 | TRBV5-1 | ASTLSPPDRNTEAF
NA | TRBJ1-2 | TRBV27 | ASSGANYGYT
NA | TRBJ1-5 | TRBV19 | ASSIVGYSNQPQH
NA | TRBJ1-2 | TRBV19 | ASSITGEHYGYT
NA | TRBJ2-7 | TRBV5-4 | ASSQEGQGGFEQY
NA | TRBJ1-2 | TRBV6-4 | ASREFSGSNYGYT
NA | TRBJ1-5 | TRBV5-5 | ASSLSVRDQPQH
NA | TRBJ1-2 | TRBV9 | ASSVAPGGSGYT
NA | TRBJ2-7 | TRBV28 | ASSPTVHEQY
NA | TRBJ1-3 | TRBV11-3 | ASSLEQTGTGAGNTIY
NA | TRBJ1-1 | TRBV18 | ASSPPGRDAEAF
NA | TRBJ2-2 | TRBV4-3 | ASSQGQGARTTGELF
NA | TRBJ2-4 | TRBV10-2 | AGNDGPRAKNIQY
NA | TRBJ2-2 | TRBV5-1 | ASSPGQSTGELF
few | TRBJ2-1 | TRBV7-9 | ASRSGGFDNEQF
once | TRBJ1-3 | TRBV28 | ASSLWEQGETGNTIY
NA | TRBJ2-5 | TRBV10-1 | ANLAGAVQETQY
NA | TRBJ2-1 | TRBV27 | ASTPGGVVQF
once | TRBJ1-1 | TRBV20-1 | SAPGFSEAF
NA | TRBJ2-5 | TRBV5-8 | ASSLGIAQETQY
NA | TRBJ1-1 | TRBV7-9 | ASLTGGDGNTEAF
NA | TRBJ2-7 | TRBV5-1 | ASSQLATGQNEQY
NA | TRBJ1-1 | TRBV10-1 | ASTNSGVPEAF
NA | TRBJ2-2 | TRBV9 | ASSVGSLNTGELF
NA | TRBJ1-5 | TRBV2 | ASSEESSSNQPQH
NA | TRBJ2-7 | TRBV7-9 | ASSPKYGQGDEQY
NA | TRBJ1-1 | TRBV7-6 | ASSLGSEQLYTEAF
NA | TRBJ1-5 | TRBV2 | ASSELNSNQPQH
NA | TRBJ2-1 | TRBV10-3 | AIRDHRGSPYNEQF
few | TRBJ1-2 | TRBV6-5 | ASSSVTNYGYT
NA | TRBJ2-1 | TRBV4-1 | ASSQDLAANNEQF
once | TRBJ2-7 | TRBV11-2 | ASSFDSYEQY
once | TRBJ2-5 | TRBV5-4 | ASSLGLAGGETQY
NA | TRBJ2-1 | TRBV7-9 | ASSTGLAFHNEQF
NA | TRBJ2-1 | TRBV5-4 | ASSSGTYYNEQF
NA | TRBJ2-1 | TRBV10-3 | AISGPSGSRVQF
NA | TRBJ2-1 | TRBV28 | ASSPNSGNRVYNEQF
NA | TRBJ2-2 | TRBV10-3 | AISAWGITNTGELF
NA | TRBJ2-5 | TRBV5-4 | ASSLGGTDSRETQY
once | TRBJ2-7 | TRBV29-1 | SATSGFTYEQY
NA | TRBJ2-7 | TRBV7-3 | ASSLRADRAYEQY
NA | TRBJ1-3 | TRBV5-4 | ASSLQGVNTIY
NA | TRBJ2-2 | TRBV28 | ASTAGGAGTGELF
NA | TRBJ2-5 | TRBV28 | ASSILSGGAETQY